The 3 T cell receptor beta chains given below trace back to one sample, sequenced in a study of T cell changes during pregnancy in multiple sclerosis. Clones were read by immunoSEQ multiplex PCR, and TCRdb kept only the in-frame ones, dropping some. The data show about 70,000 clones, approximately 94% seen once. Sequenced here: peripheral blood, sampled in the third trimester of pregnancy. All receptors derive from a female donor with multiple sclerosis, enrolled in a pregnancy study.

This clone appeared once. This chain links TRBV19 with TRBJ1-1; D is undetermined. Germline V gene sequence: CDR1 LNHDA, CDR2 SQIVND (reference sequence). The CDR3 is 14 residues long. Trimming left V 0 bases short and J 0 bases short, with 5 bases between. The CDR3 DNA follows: TGTGCCAGTAGTATAGATACAATGAACACTGAAGCTTTCTTT. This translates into CASSIDTMNTEAFF.

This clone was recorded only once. DNA of the CDR3: TGTGCCAGCAGTCAGCGACTAGCGGAGCGCACAGATACGCAGTATTTT. Its protein is CASSQRLAERTDTQYF. The V gene is TRBV7-2, the J gene TRBJ2-3; 9 bases are a match to TRBD2. Germline loops: CDR1 SGHTA, CDR2 FQGNSA. CDR3 length: 16 residues. Unmatched junction bases numbered 8, after V lost 6 bases and J lost 1 base.

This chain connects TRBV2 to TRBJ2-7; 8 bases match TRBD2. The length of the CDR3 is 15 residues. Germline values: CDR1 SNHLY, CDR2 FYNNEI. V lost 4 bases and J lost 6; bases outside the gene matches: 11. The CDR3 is CASSVVRVGGAEQYF. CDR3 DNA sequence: TGTGCCAGCAGTGTAGTACGGGTCGGGGGGGCCGAGCAGTACTTC.